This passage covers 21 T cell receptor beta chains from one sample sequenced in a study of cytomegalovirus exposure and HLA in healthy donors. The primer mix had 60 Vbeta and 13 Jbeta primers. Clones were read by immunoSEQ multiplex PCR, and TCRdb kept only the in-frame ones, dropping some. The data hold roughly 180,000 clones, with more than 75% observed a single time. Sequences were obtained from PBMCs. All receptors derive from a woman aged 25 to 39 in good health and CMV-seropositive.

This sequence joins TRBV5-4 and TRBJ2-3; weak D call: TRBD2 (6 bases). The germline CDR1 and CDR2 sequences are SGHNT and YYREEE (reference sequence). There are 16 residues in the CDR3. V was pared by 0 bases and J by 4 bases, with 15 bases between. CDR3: CASSLDPRGGADTQYF. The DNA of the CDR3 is TGTGCCAGCAGCTTGGACCCACGGGGAGGCGCAGATACGCAGTATTTT.

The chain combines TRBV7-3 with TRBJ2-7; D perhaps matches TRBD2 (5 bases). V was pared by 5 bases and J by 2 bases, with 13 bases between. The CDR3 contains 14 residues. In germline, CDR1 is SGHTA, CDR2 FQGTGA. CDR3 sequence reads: CASSRGLGPYEQYF. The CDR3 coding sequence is TGTGCCAGCAGCCGCGGGTTGGGTCCCTACGAGCAGTACTTC.

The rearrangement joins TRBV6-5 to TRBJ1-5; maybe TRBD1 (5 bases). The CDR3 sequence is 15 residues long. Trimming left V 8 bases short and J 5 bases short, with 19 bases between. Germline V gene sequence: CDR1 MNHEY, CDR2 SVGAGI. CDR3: CASRSRPGRDQPQHF. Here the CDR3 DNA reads TGTGCCAGCCGCAGTCGGCCAGGGAGGGATCAGCCCCAGCATTTT.

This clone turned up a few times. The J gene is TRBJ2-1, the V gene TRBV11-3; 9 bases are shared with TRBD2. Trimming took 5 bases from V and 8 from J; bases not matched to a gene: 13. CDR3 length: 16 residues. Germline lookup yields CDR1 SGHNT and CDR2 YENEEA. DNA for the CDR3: TGTGCCAGCAGCCCCCTCGGCGGGGGGGCCCGCGATGAGCAGTTCTTC. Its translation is CASSPLGGGARDEQFF.

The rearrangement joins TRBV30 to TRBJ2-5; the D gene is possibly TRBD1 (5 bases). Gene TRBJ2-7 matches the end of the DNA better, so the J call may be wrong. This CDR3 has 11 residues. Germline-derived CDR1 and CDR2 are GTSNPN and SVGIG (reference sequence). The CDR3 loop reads CAWSRQSEQYF. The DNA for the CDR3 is TGTGCCTGGAGCAGACAGAGCGAGCAGTACTTC.

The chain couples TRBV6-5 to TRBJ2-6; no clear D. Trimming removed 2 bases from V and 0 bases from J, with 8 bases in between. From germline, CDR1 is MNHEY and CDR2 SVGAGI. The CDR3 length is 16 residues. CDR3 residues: CASSYGSGSGANVLTF. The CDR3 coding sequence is TGTGCCAGCAGTTACGGATCAGGCTCTGGGGCCAACGTCCTGACTTTC.

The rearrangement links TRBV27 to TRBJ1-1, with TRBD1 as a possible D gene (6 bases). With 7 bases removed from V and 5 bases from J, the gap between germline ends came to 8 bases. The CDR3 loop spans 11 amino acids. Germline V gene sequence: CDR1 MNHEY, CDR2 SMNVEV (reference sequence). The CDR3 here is CASIRGTEAFF. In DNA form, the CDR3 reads TGTGCCAGCATTAGGGGGACTGAAGCTTTCTTT.

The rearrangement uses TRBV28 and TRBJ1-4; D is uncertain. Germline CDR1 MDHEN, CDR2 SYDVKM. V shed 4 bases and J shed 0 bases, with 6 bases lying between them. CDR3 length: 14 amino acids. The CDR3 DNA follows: TGTGCCAGCAGTTGGGAGGCAACTAATGAAAAACTGTTTTTT. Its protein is CASSWEATNEKLFF.

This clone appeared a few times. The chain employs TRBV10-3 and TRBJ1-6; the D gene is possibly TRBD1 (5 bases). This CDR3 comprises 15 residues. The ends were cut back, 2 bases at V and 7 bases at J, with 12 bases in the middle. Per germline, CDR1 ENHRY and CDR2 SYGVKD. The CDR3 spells CAISEGAETNSPLHF. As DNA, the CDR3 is TGTGCCATCAGTGAGGGGGCAGAGACGAATTCACCCCTCCACTTT.

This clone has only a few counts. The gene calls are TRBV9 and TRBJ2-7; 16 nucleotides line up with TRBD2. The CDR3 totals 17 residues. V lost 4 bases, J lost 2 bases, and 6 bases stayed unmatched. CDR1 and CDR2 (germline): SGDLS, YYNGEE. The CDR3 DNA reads TGTGCCAGCAGCCCAGGGACTAGCGGGGGGGTGGCCTACGAGCAGTACTTC. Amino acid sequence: CASSPGTSGGVAYEQYF.

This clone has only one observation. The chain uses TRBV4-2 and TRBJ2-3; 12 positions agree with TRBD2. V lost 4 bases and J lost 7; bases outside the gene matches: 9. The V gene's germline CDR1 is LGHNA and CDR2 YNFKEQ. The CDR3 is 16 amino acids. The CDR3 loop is CASSPSGGGGANTQYF. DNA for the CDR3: TGTGCCAGCAGCCCTAGCGGGGGGGGAGGGGCGAATACGCAGTATTTT.

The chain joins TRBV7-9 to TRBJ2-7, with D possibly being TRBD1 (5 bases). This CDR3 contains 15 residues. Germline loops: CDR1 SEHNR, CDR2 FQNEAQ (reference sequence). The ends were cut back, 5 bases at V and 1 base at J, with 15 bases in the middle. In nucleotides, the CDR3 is TGTGCCAGCAGCCTCAAAATAGGGGATTCCTACGAGCAGTACTTC. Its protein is CASSLKIGDSYEQYF.

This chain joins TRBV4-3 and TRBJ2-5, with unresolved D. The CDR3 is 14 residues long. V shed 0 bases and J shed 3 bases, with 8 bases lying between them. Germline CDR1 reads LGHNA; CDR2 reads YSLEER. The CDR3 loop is CASSQDGQEETQYF. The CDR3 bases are TGCGCCAGCAGCCAAGATGGCCAAGAAGAGACCCAGTACTTC.

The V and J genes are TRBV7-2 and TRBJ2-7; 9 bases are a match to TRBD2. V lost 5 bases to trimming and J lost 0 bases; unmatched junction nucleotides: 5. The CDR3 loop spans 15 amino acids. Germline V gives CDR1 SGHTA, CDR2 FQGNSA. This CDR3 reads CASSGRGGASYEQYF. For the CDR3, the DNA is TGTGCCAGCAGCGGGCGGGGGGGGGCCTCCTACGAGCAGTACTTC.

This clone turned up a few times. The DNA of the CDR3 is TGTGCCAGCAGTTACCTGAGCTCCTATAATTCACCCCTCCACTTT. Encoded protein: CASSYLSSYNSPLHF. This sequence joins TRBV6-5 and TRBJ1-6; no definite D call. Germline V CDR1 and CDR2: MNHEY, SVGAGI. The length of the CDR3 is 15 residues. V lost 2 bases and J lost 0, with 5 bases in between.

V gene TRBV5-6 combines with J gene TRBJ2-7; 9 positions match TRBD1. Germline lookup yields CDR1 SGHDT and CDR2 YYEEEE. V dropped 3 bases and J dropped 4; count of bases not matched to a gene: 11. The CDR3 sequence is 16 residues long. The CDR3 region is CASSSDIGQGTYEQYF. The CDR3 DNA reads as TGTGCCAGCAGCTCGGATATCGGACAGGGGACGTACGAGCAGTACTTC.

CDR3: CASGRSGANVLTF. DNA for the CDR3: TGTGCTAGTGGCAGGTCTGGGGCCAACGTCCTGACTTTC. This chain links TRBV12-5 with TRBJ2-6; the D is unclear. V was pared by 6 bases and J by 1 base, with 4 bases between. The CDR3 has 13 amino acids. Germline V gives CDR1 LGHNT, CDR2 FRNRAP. The full variable domain, its missing parts supplied by reference TRBV12-5 and TRBJ2-6, is DARVTQTPRHKVTEMGQEVTMRCQPILGHNTVFWYRQTMMQGLELLAYFRNRAPLDDSGMPKDRFSAEMPDATLATLKIQPSEPRDSAVYFCASGRSGANVLTFGAGSRLTVL.

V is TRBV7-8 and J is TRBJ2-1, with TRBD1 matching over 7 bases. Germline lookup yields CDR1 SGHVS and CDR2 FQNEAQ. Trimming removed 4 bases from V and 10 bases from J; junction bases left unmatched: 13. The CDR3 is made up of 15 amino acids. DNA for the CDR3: TGTGCCAGCAGCTGGGGACAGTCGGGTTTCGAGGAGCAGTTCTTC. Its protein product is CASSWGQSGFEEQFF.

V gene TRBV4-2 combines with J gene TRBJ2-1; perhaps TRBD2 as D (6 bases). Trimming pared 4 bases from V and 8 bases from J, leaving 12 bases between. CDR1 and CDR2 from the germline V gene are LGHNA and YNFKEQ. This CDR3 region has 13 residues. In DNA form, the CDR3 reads TGTGCCAGCAGCCGCCCCGGGGGAGATGAGCAGTTCTTC. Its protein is CASSRPGGDEQFF.

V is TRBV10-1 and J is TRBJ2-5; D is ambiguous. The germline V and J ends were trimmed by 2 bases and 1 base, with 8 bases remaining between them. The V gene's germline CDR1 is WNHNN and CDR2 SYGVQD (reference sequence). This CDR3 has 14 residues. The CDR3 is CASSEGLAQETQYF. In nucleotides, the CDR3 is TGCGCCAGCAGTGAGGGGCTCGCCCAAGAGACCCAGTACTTC.

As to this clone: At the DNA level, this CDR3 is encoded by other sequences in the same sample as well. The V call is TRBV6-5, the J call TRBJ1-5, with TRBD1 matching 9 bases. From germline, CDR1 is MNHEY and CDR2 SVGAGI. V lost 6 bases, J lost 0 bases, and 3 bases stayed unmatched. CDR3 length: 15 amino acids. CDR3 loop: CASRRTGDSNQPQHF. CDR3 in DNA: TGTGCCAGCAGACGGACAGGGGATAGCAATCAGCCCCAGCATTTT.